This T cell receptor beta chain was captured by sequencing in a study of T-cell memory formation after mild COVID-19. This clonotype has just a few counts. Antigen: not known. From 5'RACE with constant-segment primers came TCR alpha and TCR beta cDNA libraries that carried sample barcodes and UMIs. Via MiXCR, TCRdb re-called the 5' RACE reads, giving one row per CDR3 protein. The table shows around 390,000 distinct CDR3 sequences, with 16% occurring only once. Trimming removed 3 bases at V and 4 bases at J, with 12 bases between. Looked up from germline, CDR1 is KGHDR and CDR2 is SFDVKD. This CDR3 is 15 amino acids long. Study-wide points: The main location of contracting CD4+ clones was CM and EM, and that of contracting CD8+ clones was EMRA.

The sequence was collected from a young man who had mild COVID-19 (a few samples of this study predate the infection). Cell type and time point are not known. The specimen was PBMCs or a T cell subset sorted from them (not recorded which). The V gene is TRBV24-1, the J gene TRBJ1-3; unclear D gene. Here the CDR3 reads CATSDPSDGGNTIYF. The CDR3 bases are TGTGCCACCAGTGATCCCTCCGACGGGGGAAACACCATATATTTT.